A selection of T cell receptor beta chains follows, all from one sample in a study of beta chain features in type 1 diabetes. The method was immunoSEQ multiplex PCR; TCRdb's version includes in-frame clones alone and lacks a portion of them. The table has under 500,000 clones, about 30% seen once. Sequencing was performed on naive CD4+ T cells from blood. These receptors came from a young man in good health. Each CDR3 is given with its conserved first and last residue. D genes are given only for firm matches. Clone size is given for some rows only: seen once, a few or many times, or a class if the clone is expanded.

d_gene	j_gene	abundance	v_gene	CDR3aa	CDR3nt
NA	TRBJ1-1	NA	TRBV7-6	CASSSYDRTEAFF	TGTGCCAGCAGCTCTTATGACAGGACTGAAGCTTTCTTT
NA	TRBJ2-1	few	TRBV29-1	CSVVLAPHGYNEQFF	TGCAGCGTTGTTTTAGCCCCACACGGCTACAATGAGCAGTTCTTC
TRBD2	TRBJ2-7	NA	TRBV4-3	CASSQESSGSFSYEQYF	TGCGCCAGCAGCCAAGAATCTAGCGGGAGTTTCTCCTACGAGCAGTACTTC
NA	TRBJ2-7	NA	TRBV11-2	CASSAAGPSYEQYF	TGTGCCAGCAGCGCGGCGGGACCCTCCTACGAGCAGTACTTC
TRBD2	TRBJ2-3	NA	TRBV9	CASSPFRDSGLGPASTDTQYF	TGTGCCAGCAGCCCTTTTCGGGATAGCGGGCTGGGACCAGCTAGCACAGATACGCAGTATTTT
NA	TRBJ2-5	few	TRBV19	CASSNVRYQETQYF	TGTGCCAGTAGTAATGTGAGGTACCAAGAGACCCAGTACTTC
NA	TRBJ1-1	few	TRBV29-1	CSVAWGPDTEAFF	TGCAGCGTGGCGTGGGGGCCGGACACTGAAGCTTTCTTT
TRBD2	TRBJ2-3	NA	TRBV18	CASSPESGRGADTQYF	TGTGCCAGCTCACCAGAGAGCGGGAGGGGAGCAGATACGCAGTATTTT
NA	TRBJ1-4	few	TRBV21-1	CASSIAREGSEKLFF	TGTGCCAGCAGCATAGCCAGGGAGGGAAGTGAAAAACTGTTTTTT
TRBD1	TRBJ2-6	NA	TRBV7-9	CASSTDRAGANVLTF	TGTGCCAGCAGCACGGACAGGGCTGGGGCCAACGTCCTGACTTTC
TRBD2	TRBJ2-3	few	TRBV4-3	CASSQASSGSTDTQYF	TGCGCCAGCAGCCAAGCTTCTAGCGGGAGCACAGATACGCAGTATTTT
NA	TRBJ2-4	NA	TRBV6-5	CASWGIAKNIQYF	TGTGCCAGCTGGGGGATAGCCAAAAACATTCAGTACTTC
TRBD2	TRBJ2-4	few	TRBV7-2	CASSSPGGTKNIQYF	TGTGCCAGCAGCTCCCCCGGGGGGACCAAAAACATTCAGTACTTC